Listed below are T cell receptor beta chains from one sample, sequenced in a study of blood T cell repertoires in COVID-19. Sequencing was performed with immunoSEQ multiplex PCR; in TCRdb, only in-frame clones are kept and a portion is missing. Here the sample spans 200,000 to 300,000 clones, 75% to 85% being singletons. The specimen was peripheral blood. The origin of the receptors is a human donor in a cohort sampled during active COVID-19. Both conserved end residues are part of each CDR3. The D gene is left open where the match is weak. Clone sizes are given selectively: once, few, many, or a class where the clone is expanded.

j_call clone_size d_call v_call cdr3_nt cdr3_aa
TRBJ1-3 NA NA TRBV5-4 TGTGCCAGCAGCTTGTGGGCCCCCTCTGGAAACACCATATATTTT CASSLWAPSGNTIYF
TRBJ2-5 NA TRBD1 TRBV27 TGTGCCAGCAGCGCAGGGGGAAGGGAGACCCAGTACTTC CASSAGGRETQYF
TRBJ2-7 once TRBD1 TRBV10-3 TGTGCCATCAGTGATGGGACAGGGGGTACCTACGAGCAGTACTTC CAISDGTGGTYEQYF
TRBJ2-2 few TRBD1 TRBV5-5 TGTGCCAGCAGCTACGGGACAGTGAACACCGGGGAGCTGTTTTTT CASSYGTVNTGELFF
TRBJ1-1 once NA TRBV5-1 TGCGCCAGCAGCGGCGGGGAGGGGTACACTGAAGCTTTCTTT CASSGGEGYTEAFF
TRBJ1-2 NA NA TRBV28 TGTGCCAGCAGCCCCTTCCGGGCTAACTATGGCTACACCTTC CASSPFRANYGYTF
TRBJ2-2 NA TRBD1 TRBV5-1 TGCGCCAGCAGCTTGCGCCTTGGGACAGGGGCGGCGACCGGGGAGCTGTTTTTT CASSLRLGTGAATGELFF
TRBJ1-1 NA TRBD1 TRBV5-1 TGCGCCAGCAGCTTGGAGGGACAGGGCCCTGAAGCTTTCTTT CASSLEGQGPEAFF
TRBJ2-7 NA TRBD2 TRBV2 TGTGCCAGCAGTGAAATGGCTAGCGGCTCCTACGAGCAGTACTTC CASSEMASGSYEQYF
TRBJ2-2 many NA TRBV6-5 TGTGCCAGCAGTCACCGCGGAGGGGAGCTGTTTTTT CASSHRGGELFF
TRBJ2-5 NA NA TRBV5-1 TGCGCCAGCAGCTTAGGGACATCCTACCAAGAGACCCAGTACTTC CASSLGTSYQETQYF
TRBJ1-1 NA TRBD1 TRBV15 TGTGCCACCAGCAGAGGTGGGACAGTGAACACTGAAGCTTTCTTT CATSRGGTVNTEAFF
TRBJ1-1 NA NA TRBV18 TGTGCCAGCTCAGGGGGGGGAACTCTGAACACTGAAGCTTTCTTT CASSGGGTLNTEAFF
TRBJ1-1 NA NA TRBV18 TGTGCCAGCTCACCGGTGCAGGGGAACACTGAAGCTTTCTTT CASSPVQGNTEAFF